Shown below are 3 T cell receptor beta chains from a single sample sequenced in a study of T-cell reconstitution after alpha-beta-depleted transplantation in children. Unique molecular identifiers were used in preparing the TCRbeta library. A single record per CDR3 protein comes from TCRdb applying MiXCR to the PCR reads. The sample includes under 300,000 distinct CDR3 sequences, 11% seen only once; the top ten take roughly a quarter. The input for sequencing was peripheral blood, taken 180 days after TCRalphabeta/CD19-depleted stem cell transplant. All receptors come from a male patient aged 2-9 years who had a stem cell transplant for chronic granulomatous disease, so the T cells may come from the graft donor.

Details on this clonotype: A read error may explain this, as a much larger clone is one base away. The V and J genes are TRBV27 and TRBJ1-1; TRBD1 might be the D (6 bases). The germline V gene has CDR1 MNHEY and CDR2 SMNVEV (reference sequence). The length of the CDR3 is 13 residues. The CDR3 is CAGSGGGGTEAFF. The DNA for the CDR3 is TGTGCCGGCAGTGGAGGGGGAGGCACTGAAGCTTTCTTT.

A few counts support this clonotype. The conserved closing phenylalanine or tryptophan is absent in this CDR3, likely reflecting a read error. The chain is built from TRBV12-3 or TRBV12-4 and TRBJ2-1, with 9 bases lining up with TRBD1. CDR3 length equals 15 residues. V gave up 3 bases and J gave up 5 bases; unmatched junction bases: 5. The CDR3 bases are TGTGCCAGCAGTTTTTTGGACAGGGGAGACAATGAGCAGTTCTCC. This codes for CASSFLDRGDNEQFS.

Ten or more counts support this clonotype. The chain links TRBV5-1 to TRBJ2-4, with a possible D match to TRBD1 (6 bases). This CDR3 is built from 12 residues. Germline V CDR1 and CDR2: SGHRS, YFSETQ. V lost 7 bases and J 10 bases, leaving 15 bases between the germline ends. The CDR3, as DNA: TGCGCCAGCTCCGGGGACACAACGATTCAGTACTTC. This gives the protein CASSGDTTIQYF.